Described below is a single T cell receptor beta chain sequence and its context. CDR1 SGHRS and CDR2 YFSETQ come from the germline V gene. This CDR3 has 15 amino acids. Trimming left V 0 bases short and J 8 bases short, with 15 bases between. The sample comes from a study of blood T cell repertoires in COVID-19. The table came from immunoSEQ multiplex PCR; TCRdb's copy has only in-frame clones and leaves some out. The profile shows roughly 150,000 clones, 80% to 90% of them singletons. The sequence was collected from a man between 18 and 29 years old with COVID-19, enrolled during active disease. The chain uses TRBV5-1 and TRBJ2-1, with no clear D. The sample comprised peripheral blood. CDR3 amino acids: CASSLDYPVVDEQFF. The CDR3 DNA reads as TGCGCCAGCAGCTTGGACTATCCCGTCGTTGATGAGCAGTTCTTC. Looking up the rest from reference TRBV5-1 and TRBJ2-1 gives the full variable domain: KAGVTQTPRYLIKTRGQQVTLSCSPISGHRSVSWYQQTPGQGLQFLFEYFSETQRNKGNFPGRFSGRQFSNSRSEMNVSTLELGDSALYLCASSLDYPVVDEQFFGPGTRLTVL.